There are many counts of the clone carrying this TCR beta chain. The data belong to a study of CD8+CD57+ T cells in acquired aplastic anemia. An expansion of CD8+CD57+ cells by flow cytometry had been shown in patients chosen for sequencing. Trimming cost V 1 base and J 4 bases, with 6 bases left between them. CDR3 size: 12 residues. Germline CDR1 reads SGHRS; CDR2 reads YFSETQ. Profiling that covered TCR beta VDJ and CDR3 relied on genomic DNA as its template. TCRdb re-called the reads through MiXCR, storing one row per CDR3 protein. This table has about 180,000 distinct CDR3 sequences, 48% appearing once.

Sequencing was performed on sorted CD4+, CD8+, or CD8+CD57+ T cells (not recorded which) from PBMCs. The chain uses TRBV5-1 and TRBJ2-7; D gene unclear. The sequence derives from a human donor with aplastic anemia. CDR3 residues: CASSLHTYEQYF. The CDR3 DNA reads TGCGCCAGCAGCTTGCACACATACGAGCAGTACTTC.